The 12 T cell receptor beta chains reported below all come from one sample, sequenced in a study of blood T cell repertoires in COVID-19. Data came from immunoSEQ multiplex PCR; TCRdb stores just in-frame clones and leaves some out. The data contain under 250,000 clones, roughly nine tenths of them singletons. Material for sequencing was peripheral blood. The receptors were gathered from a woman aged 60-75 years who had recovered from COVID-19.

This clone was picked up one time. The rearrangement joins TRBV28 to TRBJ2-7; D is perhaps TRBD1 (6 bases). Germline CDR1 is MDHEN and CDR2 is SYDVKM. The length of the CDR3 is 14 residues. With 3 bases removed from V and 7 bases from J, the gap between germline ends came to 16 bases. This CDR3 is CASSFGAGAIEQYF. The CDR3 region has the DNA TGTGCCAGCAGTTTTGGGGCAGGGGCGATTGAGCAGTACTTC.

CDR3 DNA sequence: TGTGCCAGCAGCTTATACAACAGGGACGCCGGGGAGCTGTTTTTT. Its translation is CASSLYNRDAGELFF. The chain employs TRBV7-9 and TRBJ2-2, with a possible D match to TRBD1 (6 bases). This CDR3 spans 15 amino acids. Germline loops: CDR1 SEHNR, CDR2 FQNEAQ (reference sequence). Trimming took 2 bases from V and 6 from J, leaving 13 bases between them.

Only one count was recorded for this clone. This chain connects TRBV6-5 to TRBJ2-1; TRBD2 agrees at 8 bases. This CDR3 comprises 15 residues. Germline CDR1 is MNHEY and CDR2 is SVGAGI. V gave up 6 bases and J gave up 0 bases; unmatched junction bases: 4. The DNA for the CDR3 is TGTGCCAGCAGCCAGCGGGGGCTCTCCTACAATGAGCAGTTCTTC. This gives the protein CASSQRGLSYNEQFF.

The chain has TRBV9 and TRBJ1-4; D not resolved. The CDR3 loop spans 14 amino acids. Trimming removed 0 bases from V and 10 bases from J, with 13 bases in between. CDR1 is SGDLS and CDR2 is YYNGEE in the germline V gene. The CDR3 DNA sequence: TGTGCCAGCAGCGTAGATTCAGGTATAGGAAAACTGTTTTTT. Translation gives CASSVDSGIGKLFF.

The chain combines TRBV3-1 (or the pseudogene TRBV3-2) with TRBJ2-7; perhaps TRBD1 as D (6 bases). The CDR3 spans 15 residues. The V end was cut by 0 bases, the J end by 6 bases, with 15 bases between. Per the germline V gene, CDR1 is LGHDT and CDR2 is YNNKEL (reference sequence). In DNA, the CDR3 is TGTGCCAGCAGCCAAGAGACGCCAGGGGTTGCCGAGCAGTACTTC. Encoded protein: CASSQETPGVAEQYF.

The V call is TRBV2, the J call TRBJ1-6; D gene ambiguous. Per the germline V gene, CDR1 is SNHLY and CDR2 is FYNNEI. The germline V and J ends were trimmed by 8 bases and 6 bases, with 11 bases remaining between them. The CDR3 runs to 13 residues. CDR3 sequence: CASGASSNSPLHF. CDR3 DNA: TGTGCCAGCGGAGCCAGCAGTAATTCACCCCTCCACTTT.

The rearrangement links TRBV5-1 to TRBJ2-5, with 8 nucleotides matching TRBD1. Germline assignment: CDR1 SGHRS and CDR2 YFSETQ. V lost 4 bases, J lost 0 bases, and 8 bases stayed unmatched. CDR3 length: 16 amino acids. CDR3 amino acids: CASSPLRQGHQETQYF. DNA of the CDR3: TGCGCCAGCAGCCCTCTCCGACAGGGGCACCAAGAGACCCAGTACTTC. Full variable domain (remainder filled in from reference TRBV5-1 and TRBJ2-5): KAGVTQTPRYLIKTRGQQVTLSCSPISGHRSVSWYQQTPGQGLQFLFEYFSETQRNKGNFPGRFSGRQFSNSRSEMNVSTLELGDSALYLCASSPLRQGHQETQYFGPGTRLLVL.

The rearrangement links TRBV5-1 to TRBJ2-3; 8 bases agree with TRBD2. The CDR3 totals 17 residues. The V and J ends lost 4 bases and 3 bases, in that order; junction bases with no gene match: 13. Germline V gene lookup returns CDR1 SGHRS and CDR2 YFSETQ. CDR3 region: CASSPAVLAGRTDTQYF. The CDR3 DNA is TGCGCCAGCAGCCCAGCGGTCTTAGCGGGACGGACAGATACGCAGTATTTT.

The J gene is TRBJ2-7, the V gene TRBV11-2, with 7 bases aligning to TRBD2. The germline V gene has CDR1 SGHAT and CDR2 FQNNGV. The J segment lost 3 bases and the V segment lost 4 bases, leaving 9 bases of the junction unmatched. The CDR3 totals 15 residues. This chain's CDR3 is CASSYPGGLRYEQYF. CDR3 coding DNA: TGTGCCAGCAGCTACCCCGGGGGGTTACGCTACGAGCAGTACTTC. The whole variable domain, filled in from reference TRBV11-2 and TRBJ2-7, reads EAGVAQSPRYKIIEKRQSVAFWCNPISGHATLYWYQQILGQGPKLLIQFQNNGVVDDSQLPKDRFSAERLKGVDSTLKIQPAKLEDSAVYLCASSYPGGLRYEQYFGPGTRLTVT.

A word on this clone: The same CDR3 is also encoded by other DNA sequences in this sample. The chain recombines TRBV19 with TRBJ1-4, with 8 bases lining up with TRBD1. V dropped 4 bases and J dropped 6; count of bases not matched to a gene: 4. Germline CDR1 reads LNHDA; CDR2 reads SQIVND (reference sequence). The CDR3 covers 14 residues. In DNA form, the CDR3 reads TGTGCCAGTAGTAGCAGGGGGCGGGATGAAAAACTGTTTTTT. Translating it yields CASSSRGRDEKLFF.

Concerning this clone itself: The sample carries other DNA sequences with the same CDR3. CDR3 bases: TGTGCCAGCAGCTTTAATCGGGGAGAGACCCAGTACTTC. It codes for CASSFNRGETQYF. V is TRBV7-2 and J is TRBJ2-5; D is possibly TRBD2 (5 bases). The CDR3 has 13 residues. The V end was cut by 3 bases, the J end by 4 bases, with 9 bases between. Germline CDR1 and CDR2: SGHTA and FQGNSA.

The rearrangement uses TRBV4-1 and TRBJ1-2; D may be TRBD1 (6 bases). The V gene lost 1 base and the J gene lost 5 bases, with 14 bases spanning the gap. This CDR3 is 15 amino acids long. The germline V gene encodes CDR1 MGHRA and CDR2 YSYEKL. The chain's CDR3 is CASSQVDRQQYGYTF. In nucleotides, the CDR3 is TGCGCCAGCAGCCAAGTCGACAGGCAACAATATGGCTACACCTTC.